The TCR beta chain described here comes from a study of blood T cell repertoires in COVID-19. The CDR3 has 17 residues. Germline assignment: CDR1 KGHDR and CDR2 SFDVKD. Trimming removed 4 bases at V and 6 bases at J, with 21 bases between. This table comes from immunoSEQ multiplex PCR, and its TCRdb copy is limited to in-frame clones, with some not included. Found here are some 400,000 clones, over 75% of them singletons; the top ten hold roughly 1.1%. The receptor's source is a young man who had recovered from COVID-19. The chain recombines TRBV24-1 with TRBJ2-1; weak D call: TRBD1 (6 bases). The sample was PBMCs or T cells enriched from blood (not recorded which). CDR3 residues: CATSDATPNRVPNEQFF. DNA for the CDR3: TGTGCCACCAGTGACGCCACACCGAACAGGGTCCCCAATGAGCAGTTCTTC.